The rows below give T cell receptor beta chains drawn from one sample of a study of memory CD8 T cells in hepatitis C reinfection. Sequencing was performed with immunoSEQ multiplex PCR; in TCRdb, only in-frame clones are kept and a portion is missing. This table has 45,000 to 65,000 clones, about nine tenths appearing once. The sequenced material came from naive CD8+ T cells sorted from blood. Receptors originate from a man aged 18 to 29 with hepatitis C virus infection. Each CDR3 is given with its conserved first and last residue.

V gene	J gene	CDR3 protein
TRBV27	TRBJ1-4	CASSEAGRVGEKLFF
TRBV4-1	TRBJ2-7	CASSPLGAGGREQYF
TRBV5-1	TRBJ1-1	CASSPGQHAYEDTEAFF
TRBV28	TRBJ1-6	CASSSGGRYSPLHF
TRBV19	TRBJ2-1	CASSRGGSSYNEQFF
TRBV6-1	TRBJ1-2	CASSELQNVNYGYTF
TRBV11-2	TRBJ1-1	CASSFGRGYNTEAFF
TRBV4-2	TRBJ2-5	CASSHRSREETQYF
TRBV7-9	TRBJ1-2	CASSIQGTPNYGYTF
TRBV28	TRBJ1-5	CASSSARGDSNQPQHF
TRBV27	TRBJ2-3	CASSPIAPTTGRRTDTQYF
TRBV5-1	TRBJ2-3	CASSSGTSGRAGADTQYF
TRBV6-5	TRBJ2-5	CASSPGGAQETQYF
TRBV18	TRBJ1-1	CASSPGLEAFF
TRBV4-1	TRBJ2-7	CASSQVTGVEGEQYF
TRBV13	TRBJ2-1	CASSPRGSGRYNEQFF
TRBV4-1	TRBJ2-1	CASSQVSGWGNEQFF
TRBV19	TRBJ1-5	CASSMGPYGGQPQHF
TRBV11-2	TRBJ1-4	CASSTGGGTGEANEKLFF
TRBV5-1	TRBJ2-1	CASSLYSRNEQFF
TRBV2	TRBJ2-5	CASQKLAGGQETQYF
TRBV10-2	TRBJ2-7	CASSENRNTYEQYF
TRBV7-9	TRBJ2-4	CASSTLPGRKNIQYF
TRBV27	TRBJ2-1	CASASGPSGAYNEQFF
TRBV15	TRBJ1-1	CATSRDLRVTEAFF
TRBV7-6	TRBJ2-1	CASSLVVGDEQFF
TRBV10-3	TRBJ2-1	CAISDWKADRSFNEQFF